Below, 18 T cell receptor beta chains from the same sample are listed, as sequenced in a study of blood T cells in healthy people across ages. Combining a sample-barcoded 5' primer with a J-beta primer mix, a second PCR ran for roughly 6 to 12 cycles. From the 5' RACE reads, TCRdb called clonotypes with MiXCR, one entry per CDR3 protein. The data contain over 1,200,000 distinct CDR3 sequences, approximately 63% of them seen just once; the ten biggest clones take up 6.5% to 8.5%. The sample taken for sequencing was blood. These TCRs come from a man between 18 and 35 years old in good health.

The table lists this clonotype with a few counts. The V and J genes are TRBV6-1 and TRBJ2-7; 7 nucleotides align to TRBD1. The CDR3 extends over 13 amino acids. The V gene end was trimmed by 8 bases and the J gene end by 2 bases; junction bases not matched to a gene: 6. CDR1 and CDR2 (germline): MNHNS, SASEGT. The CDR3 DNA is TGTGCCAGCCGGGACAGCCTAACCTACGAGCAGTACTTC. Translation gives CASRDSLTYEQYF.

Points on this clonotype: One end of the junction fails to match germline, which may point to a read error. The V call is TRBV6-5, the J call TRBJ1-5; 7 bases align to TRBD1. Germline V gene sequence: CDR1 MNHEY, CDR2 SVGAGI. This CDR3 has 18 amino acids. The CDR3 DNA reads TGTGCCAGCAGTTATAACGACAGGGCAAACTGTAGCAATCACCCCCAGCATTTT. Its translation: CASSYNDRANCSNHPQHF.

This clonotype showed up just a few times. The chain couples TRBV7-2 to TRBJ1-1; D gene unclear. V was pared by 4 bases and J by 0 bases, with 15 bases between. Germline lookup yields CDR1 SGHTA and CDR2 FQGNSA. This CDR3 is 16 amino acids long. The CDR3 is CASSSTIHNMNTEAFF. The CDR3 nucleotides read TGTGCCAGCAGCTCAACAATACACAACATGAACACTGAAGCTTTCTTT.

This clonotype has more than one count but fewer than ten. The CDR3 here is CASSVPWGGANYGYTF. The DNA for the CDR3 is TGTGCCAGCAGCGTGCCCTGGGGGGGAGCTAACTATGGCTACACCTTC. The chain uses TRBV9 and TRBJ1-2; TRBD1 might be the D (5 bases). The CDR3 has 16 residues. V was trimmed by 2 bases and J by 0 bases, leaving 14 bases between them. The germline gives CDR1 SGDLS, CDR2 YYNGEE.

The genes are TRBV27 and TRBJ2-7; unclear D gene. The germline V and J ends were trimmed by 3 bases and 2 bases, with 11 bases remaining between them. The CDR3 length is 14 residues. Germline values: CDR1 MNHEY, CDR2 SMNVEV (reference sequence). The CDR3: CASSFSYSAYEQYF. The CDR3 bases are TGTGCCAGCAGTTTTAGCTATTCTGCCTACGAGCAGTACTTC.

This chain connects TRBV4-1 to TRBJ1-4; 8 positions match TRBD1. The V and J ends lost 3 bases and 7 bases, in that order; junction bases with no gene match: 7. CDR1 and CDR2 (germline): MGHRA, YSYEKL. CDR3 size: 15 residues. CDR3 sequence (DNA): TGCGCCAGCAGCCAGTTTTCAGGGGGCGGTGAAAAACTGTTTTTT. As protein: CASSQFSGGGEKLFF.

CDR3 sequence reads: CASSLSNRNYGYTF. As DNA, the CDR3 is TGTGCCAGCAGCTTATCCAACAGGAACTATGGCTACACCTTC. The chain joins TRBV5-6 to TRBJ1-2; D might be TRBD1 (5 bases). Germline CDR1 and CDR2: SGHDT and YYEEEE. The CDR3 is made up of 14 amino acids. Trimming removed 2 bases at V and 2 bases at J, with 10 bases between.

J is TRBJ2-1 and V is TRBV6-1; TRBD2 agrees at 13 bases. Germline values: CDR1 MNHNS, CDR2 SASEGT. After removal of 6 bases from V and 9 bases from J, the junction contained 11 bases not matched to a gene. The CDR3 covers 16 residues. The CDR3 reads CASRRGGLAGLGEQFF. Written as DNA, the CDR3 is TGTGCCAGCAGAAGAGGGGGACTAGCGGGACTTGGTGAGCAGTTCTTC.

This chain joins TRBV6-2 or TRBV6-3 and TRBJ1-5; perhaps TRBD1 as D (5 bases). This CDR3 comprises 14 residues. Trimming left V 6 bases short and J 3 bases short, with 12 bases between. Germline CDR1 is MNHEY and CDR2 is SVGEGT. The CDR3 loop is CASSLGPPNQPQHF. The CDR3 coding sequence is TGTGCCAGCAGCCTGGGGCCGCCCAATCAGCCCCAGCATTTT.

The chain uses TRBV20-1 and TRBJ2-7; TRBD2 matches at 7 bases. Trimming cost V 0 bases and J 3 bases; bases outside gene matches: 8. The CDR3 loop spans 15 amino acids. Germline V gene data show CDR1 as DFQATT and CDR2 as SNEGSKA (reference sequence). The CDR3 nucleotides read TGCAGTGCTAGAGATCTGCAGCGGGGAATCTACGAGCAGTACTTC. As protein: CSARDLQRGIYEQYF.

The chain has TRBV20-1 and TRBJ2-5; maybe TRBD1 (5 bases). The CDR3 runs 14 residues. V was shortened by 0 bases and J by 2 bases, with 10 bases between the two germline ends. The germline V gene encodes CDR1 DFQATT and CDR2 SNEGSKA (reference sequence). CDR3 DNA: TGCAGTGCTAGAGACCCACAGGAGCAAGAGACCCAGTACTTC. It encodes CSARDPQEQETQYF.

The V gene is TRBV7-9, the J gene TRBJ1-1; possibly TRBD1 for D (5 bases). Trimming took off 6 bases at V and 1 base at J, with 15 bases between the two ends. The CDR3 is 15 amino acids. Germline V CDR1 and CDR2: SEHNR, FQNEAQ (reference sequence). CDR3 residues: CASRHRPGRNTEAFF. The DNA for the CDR3 is TGTGCCAGCAGACACCGACCGGGACGGAACACTGAAGCTTTCTTT.

The chain is built from TRBV7-9 and TRBJ2-3, with 9 bases aligning to TRBD1. Germline trimming cut 11 bases from V and 1 base from J; bases unmatched to any gene: 7. The CDR3 sequence is 14 residues long. Germline CDR1 reads SEHNR; CDR2 reads FQNEAQ (reference sequence). The CDR3 nucleotides read TGTGCCTCTTACAGGGGGCGAGGCACAGATACGCAGTATTTT. Translation: CASYRGRGTDTQYF.

This clonotype has more than one count but fewer than ten. In DNA, the CDR3 is TGTGCCAGCAGTTATAGGTATTCGGAGACCCAGTACTTC. Encoded protein: CASSYRYSETQYF. The rearrangement uses TRBV6-5 and TRBJ2-5; D is ambiguous. Trimming removed 3 bases at V and 5 bases at J, with 10 bases between. Germline V gives CDR1 MNHEY, CDR2 SVGAGI. The CDR3 totals 13 residues.

V gene TRBV5-1 combines with J gene TRBJ2-2, with 10 bases identical to TRBD1. Germline CDR1 reads SGHRS; CDR2 reads YFSETQ. This CDR3 region has 15 residues. The J segment lost 7 bases and the V segment lost 7 bases, leaving 10 bases of the junction unmatched. CDR3 DNA sequence: TGCGCCAGCCACCCGGGACAGGGGCTGAGCGGGGAGCTGTTTTTT. This sequence encodes CASHPGQGLSGELFF.

The rearrangement uses TRBV4-2 and TRBJ1-6; the match to TRBD1 covers 7 bases. The CDR3 length is 16 residues. Germline trimming cut 4 bases from V and 3 bases from J; bases unmatched to any gene: 6. The germline V gene encodes CDR1 LGHNA and CDR2 YNFKEQ. The CDR3 nucleotides read TGTGCCAGCAGCCCCCACCGGGACAGCTATAATTCACCCCTCCACTTT. Translating gives CASSPHRDSYNSPLHF.

The chain couples TRBV20-1 to TRBJ2-3, with D possibly being TRBD2 (6 bases). The V and J ends lost 4 bases and 0 bases respectively, with 8 bases between them. Germline V gene lookup returns CDR1 DFQATT and CDR2 SNEGSKA (reference sequence). This CDR3 region has 13 residues. CDR3 loop: CSATGTSTDTQYF. In DNA form, the CDR3 reads TGCAGTGCTACCGGGACTAGCACAGATACGCAGTATTTT.

This chain links TRBV30 with TRBJ2-4; 8 bases fit TRBD1. The J call may not be correct, given that the DNA end is closer to TRBJ2-7. Per the germline V gene, CDR1 is GTSNPN and CDR2 is SVGIG (reference sequence). This CDR3 comprises 15 residues. The CDR3 reads CAWSGTGTGPYEQYF. CDR3 bases: TGTGCCTGGAGTGGCACCGGGACAGGTCCCTACGAGCAGTACTTC.